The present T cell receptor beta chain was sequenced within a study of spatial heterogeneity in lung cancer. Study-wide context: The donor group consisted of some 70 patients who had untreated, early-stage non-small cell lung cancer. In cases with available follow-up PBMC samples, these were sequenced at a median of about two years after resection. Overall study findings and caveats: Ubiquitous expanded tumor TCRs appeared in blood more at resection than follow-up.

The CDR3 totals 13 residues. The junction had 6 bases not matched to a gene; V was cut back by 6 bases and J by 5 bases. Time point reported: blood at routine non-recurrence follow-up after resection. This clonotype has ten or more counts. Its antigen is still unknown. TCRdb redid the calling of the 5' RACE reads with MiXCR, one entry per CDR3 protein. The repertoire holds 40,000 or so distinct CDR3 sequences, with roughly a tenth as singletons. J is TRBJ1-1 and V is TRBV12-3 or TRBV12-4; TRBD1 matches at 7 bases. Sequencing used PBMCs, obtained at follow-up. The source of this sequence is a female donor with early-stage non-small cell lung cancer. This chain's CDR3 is CASRNSGGTEAFF. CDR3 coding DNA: TGTGCCAGCAGGAACTCAGGGGGAACTGAAGCTTTCTTT.